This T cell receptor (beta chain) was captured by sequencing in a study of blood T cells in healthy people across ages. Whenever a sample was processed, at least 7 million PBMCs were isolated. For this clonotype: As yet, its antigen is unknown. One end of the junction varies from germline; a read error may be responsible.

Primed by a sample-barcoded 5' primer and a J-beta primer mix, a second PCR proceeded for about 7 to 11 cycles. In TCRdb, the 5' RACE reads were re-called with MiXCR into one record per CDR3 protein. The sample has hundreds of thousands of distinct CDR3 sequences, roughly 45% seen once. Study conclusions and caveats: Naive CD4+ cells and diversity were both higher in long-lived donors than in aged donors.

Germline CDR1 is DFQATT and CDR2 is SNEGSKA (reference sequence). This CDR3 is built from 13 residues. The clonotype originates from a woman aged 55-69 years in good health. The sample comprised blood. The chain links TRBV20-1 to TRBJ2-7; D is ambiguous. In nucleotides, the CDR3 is TGCAGTGCCAGAGGTCAGAACCACTACGAGCAGTACTTC. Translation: CSARGQNHYEQYF.